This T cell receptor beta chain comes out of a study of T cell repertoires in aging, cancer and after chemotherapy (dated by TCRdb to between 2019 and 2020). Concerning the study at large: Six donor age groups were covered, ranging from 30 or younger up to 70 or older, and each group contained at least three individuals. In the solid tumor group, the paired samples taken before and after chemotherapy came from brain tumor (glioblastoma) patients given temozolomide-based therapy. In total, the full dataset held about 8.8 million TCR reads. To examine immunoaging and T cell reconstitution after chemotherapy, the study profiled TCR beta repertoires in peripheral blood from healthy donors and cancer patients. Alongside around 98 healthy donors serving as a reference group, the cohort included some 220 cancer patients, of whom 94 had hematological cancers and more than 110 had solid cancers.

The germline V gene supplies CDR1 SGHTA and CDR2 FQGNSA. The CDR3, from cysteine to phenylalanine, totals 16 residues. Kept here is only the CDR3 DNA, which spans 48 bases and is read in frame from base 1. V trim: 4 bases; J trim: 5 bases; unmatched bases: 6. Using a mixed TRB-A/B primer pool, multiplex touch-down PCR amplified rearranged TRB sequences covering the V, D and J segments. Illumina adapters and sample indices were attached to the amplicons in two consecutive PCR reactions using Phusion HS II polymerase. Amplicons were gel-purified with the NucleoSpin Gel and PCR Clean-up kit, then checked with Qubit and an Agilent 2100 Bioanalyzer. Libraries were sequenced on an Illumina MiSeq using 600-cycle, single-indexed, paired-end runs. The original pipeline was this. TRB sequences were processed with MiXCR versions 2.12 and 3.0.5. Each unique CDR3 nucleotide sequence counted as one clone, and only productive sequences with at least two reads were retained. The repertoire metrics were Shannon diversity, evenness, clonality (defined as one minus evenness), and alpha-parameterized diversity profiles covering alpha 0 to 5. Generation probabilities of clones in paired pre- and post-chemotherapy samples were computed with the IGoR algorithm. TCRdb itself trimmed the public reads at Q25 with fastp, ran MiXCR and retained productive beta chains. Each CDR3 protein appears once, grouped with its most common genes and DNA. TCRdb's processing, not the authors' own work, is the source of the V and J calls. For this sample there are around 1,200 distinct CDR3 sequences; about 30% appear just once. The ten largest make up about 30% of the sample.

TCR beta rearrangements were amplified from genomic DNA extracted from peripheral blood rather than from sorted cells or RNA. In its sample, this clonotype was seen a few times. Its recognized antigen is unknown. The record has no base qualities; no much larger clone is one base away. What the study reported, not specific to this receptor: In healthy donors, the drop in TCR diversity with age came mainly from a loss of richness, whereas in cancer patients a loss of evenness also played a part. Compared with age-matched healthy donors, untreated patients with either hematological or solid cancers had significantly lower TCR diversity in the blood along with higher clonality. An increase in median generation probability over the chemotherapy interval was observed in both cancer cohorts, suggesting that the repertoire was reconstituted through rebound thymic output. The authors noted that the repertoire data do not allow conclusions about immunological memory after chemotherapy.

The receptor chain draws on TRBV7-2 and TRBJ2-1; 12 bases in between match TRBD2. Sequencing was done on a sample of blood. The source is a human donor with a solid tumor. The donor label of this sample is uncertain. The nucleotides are TGTGCCAGCAGCTCACTAGCGGGAGGAGGCGACAATGAGCAGTTCTTC. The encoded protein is CASSSLAGGGDNEQFF. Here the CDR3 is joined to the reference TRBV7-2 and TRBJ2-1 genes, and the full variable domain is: GAGVSQSPSNKVTEKGKDVELRCDPISGHTALYWYRQSLGQGLEFLIYFQGNSAPDKSGLPSDRFSAERTGGSVSTLTIQRTQQEDSAVYLCASSSLAGGGDNEQFFGPGTRLTVL.